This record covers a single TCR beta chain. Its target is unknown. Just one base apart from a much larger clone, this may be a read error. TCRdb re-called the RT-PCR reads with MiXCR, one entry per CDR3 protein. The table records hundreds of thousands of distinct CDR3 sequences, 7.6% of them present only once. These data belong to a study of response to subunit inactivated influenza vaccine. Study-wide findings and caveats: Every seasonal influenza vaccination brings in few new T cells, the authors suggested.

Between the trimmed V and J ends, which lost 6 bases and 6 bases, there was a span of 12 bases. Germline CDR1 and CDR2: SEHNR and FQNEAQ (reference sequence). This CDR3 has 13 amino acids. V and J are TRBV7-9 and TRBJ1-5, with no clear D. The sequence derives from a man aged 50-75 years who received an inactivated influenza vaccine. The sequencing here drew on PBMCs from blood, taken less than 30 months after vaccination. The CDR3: CASSLIQTQPQHF. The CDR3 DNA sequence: TGTGCCAGCAGTCTCATCCAAACTCAGCCCCAGCATTTT.